The 9 T cell receptor delta chains below come from one sample, sequenced in a study of γδ T cells in repeated Plasmodium falciparum infection. Vgamma9/Vdelta2+ and Vdelta2-negative gammadelta T cells were flow-sorted from PBMC for bulk sequencing. TCRdb redid clone calling on the multiplex PCR reads using CATT. The data contain 80,000 to 95,000 delta-chain clones, over 1.1% of them singletons. Sequencing input: gamma-delta T cells from blood. The receptors here all came from a pool of human donors (malaria-infected and uninfected, not separated).

This clone was found a few times. The protein held in TCRdb is that of a much larger clone and does not match this DNA's translation at residue 10, likely because of a read error; the protein shown is translated from the DNA. The gene calls are TRDV1 and TRDJ1; D remains ambiguous. The J gene, absent from TCRdb, was called here by matching the DNA to germline. Trimming cost V 3 bases and J 3 bases, with 14 bases left between them. The CDR3 has 15 residues. Per the germline V gene, CDR1 is TSWWSYY and CDR2 is QGS. The CDR3 DNA reads TGTGCTCTTGGGGACCCCCCGGCGTACGCCGATAAACTCATCTTT. It specifies CALGDPPAYADKLIF.

This clone was seen ten or more times. TCRdb has a much larger clone's protein, which differs at residue 11 from the translation of this DNA, likely because of a read error; what is shown is the protein translated from the DNA. The rearrangement uses TRDV2 and TRDJ3; D not certain. This CDR3 spans 18 amino acids. Germline V lookup: CDR1 GEAIGNYY, CDR2 EKD. In nucleotides, the CDR3 is TGTGCCTGTGACACCCTCCTCCAGAGCTCCCGGGACACCCGACAGATGTTTTTC. It yields the protein CACDTLLQSSRDTRQMFF.

This clone has just a few counts. This likely reflects a read error, since a far larger clone is one base away. The sample contains more than one DNA sequence encoding this CDR3. The chain couples TRDV1 to TRDJ1, with unresolved D. Trimming left V 4 bases short and J 0 bases short, with 24 bases between. The CDR3 is made up of 19 amino acids. Germline CDR1 is TSWWSYY and CDR2 is QGS. The CDR3 reads CALGGRINRSCRDTDKLIF. The CDR3 region has the DNA TGTGCTCTTGGGGGGCGTATAAACCGCTCGTGTAGGGACACCGATAAACTCATCTTT.

This clone was counted ten times or more. Other DNA sequences in the same sample also yield this CDR3. The V gene is TRDV3, the J gene TRDJ1; 10 bases line up with TRDD3. The CDR3 runs 16 residues. Germline CDR1 is TVYSNPD and CDR2 is GDNSRS (reference sequence). The J segment lost 7 bases and the V segment lost 3 bases, leaving 17 bases of the junction unmatched. CDR3 in amino acids: CALKAFPGTGGCKLIF. The DNA for the CDR3 is TGTGCCTTGAAGGCCTTCCCGGGGACTGGGGGATGTAAACTCATCTTT.

This clone was observed a few times. This DNA's translation differs at residue 8 from TCRdb's protein, which comes from a much larger clone; a read error is likely, and the protein shown is translated from the DNA. J is TRDJ3 and V is TRDV2; tentative D call: TRDD3 (5 bases). V was cut by 1 base and J by 0 bases, with 15 bases left in between. Looked up from germline, CDR1 is GEAIGNYY and CDR2 is EKD. The length of the CDR3 is 19 residues. This CDR3 is CACDTYWWISSWDTRQMFF. In nucleotides, the CDR3 is TGTGCCTGTGACACTTACTGGTGGATCAGCTCCTGGGACACCCGACAGATGTTTTTC.

This clone showed up many times. CDR3 protein: CALGVPQAGGIQADKLIF. CDR3 nucleotides: TGTGCTCTTGGGGTCCCACAGGCTGGGGGGATACAAGCCGATAAACTCATCTTT. The chain recombines TRDV1 with TRDJ1, with TRDD3 matching over 9 bases. The CDR3 runs to 18 residues. Germline trimming cut 4 bases from V and 3 bases from J; bases unmatched to any gene: 15. Germline V gene sequence: CDR1 TSWWSYY, CDR2 QGS.

This clone has ten or more counts. The CDR3 protein is CALGEPRVLNTDKLIF. DNA of the CDR3: TGTGCTCTTGGGGAACCCAGGGTTCTAAACACCGATAAACTCATCTTT. The rearrangement links TRDV1 to TRDJ1; no firm D call. Germline V gene data show CDR1 as TSWWSYY and CDR2 as QGS. CDR3 size: 16 residues. V was shortened by 1 base and J by 0 bases, with 12 bases between the two germline ends.

This clone came up a few times. The chain uses TRDV1 and TRDJ1; perhaps D is TRDD2 or TRDD3 (9 bases each). Germline V lookup: CDR1 TSWWSYY, CDR2 QGS. The CDR3 runs 20 residues. V was shortened by 4 bases and J by 3 bases, with 30 bases between the two germline ends. The CDR3 protein is CALGVSFLPYWGTLPDKLIF. The CDR3 DNA reads as TGTGCTCTTGGGGTATCCTTCCTACCGTACTGGGGGACACTACCCGATAAACTCATCTTT.

The table lists this clone with a few counts. The protein held in TCRdb is that of a much larger clone and does not match this DNA's translation at residue 16, likely because of a read error; the protein shown is translated from the DNA. The chain employs TRDV1 and TRDJ1, with TRDD3 identical over 9 bases. The J gene, not given by TCRdb, was assigned here from a germline match of the nucleotide sequence. This CDR3 is built from 22 residues. Germline V gives CDR1 TSWWSYY, CDR2 QGS. V trimming: 0 bases; J trimming: 0 bases; junction bases outside the gene matches: 20. The DNA of the CDR3 is TGTGCTCTTGGGGAACTTGAGGGGTGTTATCATACTGGGGGAAGGCACACCGATAAACTCATCTTT. Protein product: CALGELEGCYHTGGRHTDKLIF.